These T cell receptor beta chains were read from a single sample in a study of T cells in Graves' hyperthyroidism and ophthalmopathy. TCRdb reprocessed the multiplex PCR reads with MiXCR, giving one entry per CDR3 protein. Among nearly 110,000 distinct CDR3 sequences listed, about 17% were seen once. The source material was blood. These receptors all stem from a woman aged 45-65 years with Graves' hyperthyroidism. Each CDR3 is given with its conserved first and last residue. The D gene is left open where the match is weak. A clone size is listed for some rows: how often the clone was seen (once, few, many), or a class if it is expanded.

j_call | clone_size | v_call | d_call | cdr3_nt | cdr3_aa
TRBJ2-2 | many | TRBV12-3/TRBV12-4 | - | TGTGCCAGTAACAGCTTCTCCAGCGTCCCCGGGGAGCTGTTTTTT | CASNSFSSVPGELFF
TRBJ2-5 | few | TRBV13 | TRBD2 | TGTGCCAGCAGCTACCGGCCAGCGGGAGTTGAGACCCAGTACTTC | CASSYRPAGVETQYF
TRBJ1-5 | many | TRBV28 | - | TGTGCCAGCAGTTTAGTGAATCAGCCCCAGCATTTT | CASSLVNQPQHF
TRBJ2-1 | many | TRBV6-1 | TRBD1 | TGTGCCAGCAGTGAAGGGACAGGGGGTCAGTATGAGCAGTTCTTC | CASSEGTGGQYEQFF
TRBJ1-1 | many | TRBV20-1 | - | TGCAGTGCTAGAGCGTCCCCTCAAAACACTGAAGCTTTCTTT | CSARASPQNTEAFF
TRBJ1-2 | many | TRBV30 | - | TGTGCCTGGAGTAAAGGGGCCTATGGCTACACCTTC | CAWSKGAYGYTF
TRBJ2-3 | many | TRBV6-2/TRBV6-3 | TRBD2 | TGTGCCAGCAGTTATGTAGCGGGAGCCCGGGGAGATACGCAGTATTTT | CASSYVAGARGDTQYF
TRBJ1-5 | many | TRBV2 | TRBD1 | TGTGCCAGCAGACGCGGACAGGGAAGTCAGCCCCAGCATTTT | CASRRGQGSQPQHF
TRBJ2-5 | many | TRBV3-1 | - | TGTGCCAGCAGCGAAGTTTCGGCGAACCAAGAGACCCAGTACTTC | CASSEVSANQETQYF
TRBJ1-6 | many | TRBV4-1 | - | TGCGCCAGCTCACACGGAGAATATAATTCACCCCTCCACTTT | CASSHGEYNSPLHF
TRBJ2-5 | once | TRBV5-4 | - | TGTGCCAGCAGCCCAGCAGGGGAGACAGAGACCCAGTACTTC | CASSPAGETETQYF
TRBJ2-3 | many | TRBV4-1 | TRBD2 | TGCGCCAGCAGGCGCGGACTAGCGGGCGGGTACTTGGATACGCAGTATTTT | CASRRGLAGGYLDTQYF
TRBJ2-3 | many | TRBV18 | - | TGTGCCGGGTGGGAACGCAGCACAGATACGCAGTATTTT | CAGWERSTDTQYF
TRBJ2-3 | many | TRBV28 | - | TGTGCCAGTAATACGGGGGAGGCTACACTCACAGATACGCAGTATTTT | CASNTGEATLTDTQYF
TRBJ2-1 | few | TRBV7-2 | - | TGTGCCAGCAGCTTACAGATGAGCTCCTACAATGAGCAGTTCTTC | CASSLQMSSYNEQFF
TRBJ2-7 | many | TRBV7-9 | TRBD2 | TGTGCCAGCAGCTTAGCGGGAGCGGGGGAGCAGTACTTC | CASSLAGAGEQYF
TRBJ1-5 | many | TRBV5-5 | TRBD1 | TGTGCCAGCAGCCAGACAGGGGGTAGCAATCAGCCCCAGCATTTT | CASSQTGGSNQPQHF
TRBJ2-5 | many | TRBV30 | - | TGTGCCTCGGCCTCCCTGGGGCGGTGGGAGACCCAGTACTTC | CASASLGRWETQYF
TRBJ2-3 | many | TRBV28 | - | TGTGCCAGCAGTTCTCAATGGGCGGCAGATACGCAGTATTTT | CASSSQWAADTQYF
TRBJ1-3 | many | TRBV19 | - | TGTGCCAGTAGTGCGATAGTCTCTGGAAACACCATATATTTT | CASSAIVSGNTIYF
TRBJ2-3 | many | TRBV4-1 | - | TGCGCCAGCAGCCAATTTATGGGGGAGACAGATACGCAGTATTTT | CASSQFMGETDTQYF
TRBJ2-2 | many | TRBV30 | - | TGTGCCTGGAGTGCGGGAGTAGAGACCGGGGAGCTGTTTTTT | CAWSAGVETGELFF
TRBJ1-1 | many | TRBV18 | - | TGTGCCAGCTCACGGAAGGACCTTGAGACTGAAGCTTTCTTT | CASSRKDLETEAFF
TRBJ2-6 | many | TRBV6-5 | - | TGTGCCAGCAGTTACAGAGCCAGGGTGGGGGCCAACGTCCTGACTTTC | CASSYRARVGANVLTF
TRBJ2-2 | many | TRBV9 | TRBD2 | TGTGCCAGCAGCATACTAGCGGGAGCGTTTGGCGGGGAGCTGTTTTTT | CASSILAGAFGGELFF
TRBJ1-5 | many | TRBV15 | - | TGTGCCACCAGCAGAGCTAGGGAGGGAAATCAGCCCCAGCATTTT | CATSRAREGNQPQHF
TRBJ2-1 | - | TRBV27 | TRBD1 | TGTGCCAGCAGTTCCCAGGGAAGGGGGCGCAATGAGCAGTTCTTC | CASSSQGRGRNEQFF
TRBJ2-2 | - | TRBV11-2 | - | TGTGCCAGCAGCCTACGGACGAACACCGGGGAGCTGTTTTTT | CASSLRTNTGELFF
TRBJ2-7 | few | TRBV14 | - | TGTGCCAGCAGCGGGAGATACGAGCAGTACTTC | CASSGRYEQYF
TRBJ1-5 | many | TRBV28 | - | TGTGCCAGCAGTTTAGTCGGGGGCAATCAGCCCCAGCATTTT | CASSLVGGNQPQHF
TRBJ2-3 | many | TRBV7-3 | - | TGTGCCAGCAGCTTATCCCTAGGAGATACGCAGTATTTT | CASSLSLGDTQYF
TRBJ2-7 | many | TRBV3-1 | - | TGTGCCAGCAGCCAAGGGACAAACGAGCAGTACTTC | CASSQGTNEQYF
TRBJ2-5 | - | TRBV3-1 | - | TGTGCCAGCAGCCAAGAGGTGGGGGCAGAGACCCAGTACTTC | CASSQEVGAETQYF
TRBJ2-3 | many | TRBV27 | - | TGTGCCAGCAGTTTATTGTCAGGGGCCACAGATACGCAGTATTTT | CASSLLSGATDTQYF
TRBJ1-1 | - | TRBV19 | TRBD1 | TGTGCCAGTAGTATTACAGGGGGCTTCACTGAAGCTTTCTTT | CASSITGGFTEAFF
TRBJ2-3 | - | TRBV27 | - | TGTGCCAGCAGCATCGCCGGACAACTCCCTAGCACAGATACGCAGTATTTT | CASSIAGQLPSTDTQYF
TRBJ2-1 | many | TRBV3-1 | - | TGTGCCAGCAGCCCCCTGGTAGGAAAGGAAGCCTCCTACAATGAGCAGTTCTTC | CASSPLVGKEASYNEQFF
TRBJ1-1 | many | TRBV6-1 | - | TGTGCCAGCAGTGCCTACGGGGAGAACACTGAAGCTTTCTTT | CASSAYGENTEAFF
TRBJ2-1 | many | TRBV6-1 | TRBD2 | TGTGCCAGCACCGGACTAGCGGGAAGTGATGAGCAGTTCTTC | CASTGLAGSDEQFF
TRBJ1-5 | many | TRBV5-1 | TRBD1 | TGCGCCAGCAGCTTTTCGGGACAGGCCAATCAGCCCCAGCATTTT | CASSFSGQANQPQHF
TRBJ1-2 | many | TRBV3-1 | TRBD1 | TGTGCCAGCAGCCCAACGCTGCAGGGGGCAAACTATGGCTACACCTTC | CASSPTLQGANYGYTF
TRBJ2-7 | - | TRBV28 | - | TGTGCCAGCAGTTCGCTGACATTTGGCGGTACCTACGAGCAGTACTTC | CASSSLTFGGTYEQYF
TRBJ1-1 | - | TRBV28 | TRBD1 | TGTGCCAGCACCCTTACCAGGGGGCGGACTGAAGCTTTCTTT | CASTLTRGRTEAFF
TRBJ2-7 | few | TRBV7-9 | - | TGTGCCAGCAGCAATAGGGGGAACGAGCAGTACTTC | CASSNRGNEQYF
TRBJ2-1 | many | TRBV24-1 | TRBD2 | TGTGCCACCAGTGACCCTAGCGGGAGGGCCTACAATGAGCAGTTCTTC | CATSDPSGRAYNEQFF
TRBJ1-2 | - | TRBV5-1 | TRBD1 | TGCGCCAGCGCCCCCACAGCTACTGGACAGGGGTTTTATGGCTACACCTTC | CASAPTATGQGFYGYTF
TRBJ1-4 | few | TRBV7-9 | - | TGTGCCAGCAGCTTAAGGGCTGGTGAAAAACTGTTTTTT | CASSLRAGEKLFF
TRBJ2-3 | many | TRBV7-9 | - | TGTGCCAGCGGTCCGGACCTTGAGGCAGATACGCAGTATTTT | CASGPDLEADTQYF